The clone carrying this TCR beta chain showed up just a few times. Its specificity is unknown. Based on CD45RO/CCR7/CD25/CD127/CD95/CD27, CD4+ regulatory, stem cell-like memory, naive and central memory cells were sorted. Purity above 95% was achieved in all sorted populations. Expressed TCRB transcripts were sequenced, since all the RNA that had been isolated was reverse transcribed. Sequenced by immunoSEQ multiplex PCR; TCRdb stores in-frame clones only, minus some. The sample records some 400,000 clones, about 16% being singletons. This entry comes from a study of beta chain features in type 1 diabetes. Findings of the study overall: Reduced insertions and increased deletions marked VDJ junctions in type 1 diabetes patients. TCRB CDR3 length was moderately but significantly reduced in all four CD4+ subsets of Type 1 diabetes patients.

The TCR comes from a woman in her late teens or twenties in good health. The material sequenced was naive CD4+ T cells from blood.

Here the CDR3 reads CASSQDPGTDTQYF. The CDR3 coding sequence is TGTGCCAGCAGCCAAGATCCCGGCACAGATACGCAGTATTTT. V gene TRBV4-2 combines with J gene TRBJ2-3; D remains ambiguous. Trimming removed 0 bases from V and 1 base from J, with 5 bases in between. The length of the CDR3 is 14 residues. CDR1 LGHNA and CDR2 YNFKEQ come from the germline V gene.